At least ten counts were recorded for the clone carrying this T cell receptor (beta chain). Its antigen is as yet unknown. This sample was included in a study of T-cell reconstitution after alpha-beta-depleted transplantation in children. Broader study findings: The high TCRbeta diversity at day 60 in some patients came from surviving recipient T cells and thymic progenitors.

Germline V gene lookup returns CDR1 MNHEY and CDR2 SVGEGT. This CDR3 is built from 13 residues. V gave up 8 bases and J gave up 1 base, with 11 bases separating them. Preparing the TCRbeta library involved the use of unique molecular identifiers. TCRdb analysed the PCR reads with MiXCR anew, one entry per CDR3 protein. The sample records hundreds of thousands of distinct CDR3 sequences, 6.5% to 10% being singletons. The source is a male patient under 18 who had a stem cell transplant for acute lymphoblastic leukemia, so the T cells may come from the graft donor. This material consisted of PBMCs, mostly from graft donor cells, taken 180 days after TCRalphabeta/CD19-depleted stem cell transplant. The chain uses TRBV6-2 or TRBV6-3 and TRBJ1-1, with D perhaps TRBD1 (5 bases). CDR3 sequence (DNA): TGTGCCAGCGGGGCACAAAGGAACACTGAAGCTTTCTTT. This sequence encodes CASGAQRNTEAFF.